These 26 T cell receptor beta chains originate from one sample sequenced in a study of vaccination effects on CD4 cells after COVID-19. Their antigens are not known. Antigen-specific CD4+ T cells were expanded with viral peptide pools in the ViraFEST assay before sequencing. Subsequent to less than twelve days of culture, CD4+ T cells were isolated. All vaccine recipients tested negative for nucleocapsid antibodies and had never contracted SARS-CoV-2 infection. Some clones are missing from TCRdb's copy, which holds only in-frame ones; the method was immunoSEQ multiplex PCR. The sample holds 20,000 to 25,000 clones; roughly 78% are singletons and the top ten take 9.1%. The starting material was CD4+ T cells from PBMCs cultured with HCoV-NL63 spike peptides, obtained before COVID-19 vaccination. The receptors stem from a human donor who received a COVID-19 vaccine.

This clone was picked up one time. The chain employs TRBV10-1 and TRBJ2-2; no firm D call. V was pared by 4 bases and J by 5 bases, with 8 bases between. This CDR3 contains 13 residues. The germline gives CDR1 WNHNN, CDR2 SYGVQD (reference sequence). The CDR3 protein is CASSAGFTGELFF. DNA of the CDR3: TGCGCCAGCAGTGCTGGCTTTACCGGGGAGCTGTTTTTT.

The chain uses TRBV6-6 and TRBJ1-6; D unclear. V was cut by 5 bases and J by 0 bases, with 14 bases left in between. Germline assignment: CDR1 MNHNY and CDR2 SVGAGI (reference sequence). CDR3 length: 17 amino acids. DNA of the CDR3: TGTGCCAGCAGTCCCCCAGCGGCTAGCTCCTATAATTCACCCCTCCACTTT. It is translated as CASSPPAASSYNSPLHF.

The chain is built from TRBV19 and TRBJ1-4; D is ambiguous. The CDR3 spans 14 residues. V shed 5 bases and J shed 0 bases, with 7 bases lying between them. Germline CDR1 and CDR2: LNHDA and SQIVND (reference sequence). CDR3 bases: TGTGCCAGTAGTCTACAGCCAACTAATGAAAAACTGTTTTTT. It encodes CASSLQPTNEKLFF.

The chain combines TRBV3-1 (or the pseudogene TRBV3-2) with TRBJ1-2; possibly TRBD1 for D (5 bases). Germline V lookup: CDR1 LGHDT, CDR2 YNNKEL (reference sequence). CDR3 size: 13 residues. Trimming stripped 4 bases from V and 8 bases from J, with 14 bases between. CDR3 bases: TGTGCCAGCAGCCCTGTGCTGAAGGGGGGCTACACCTTC. This encodes CASSPVLKGGYTF.

This clone showed up just a few times. For the CDR3, the DNA is TGTGCCAGCACGGGGGCGACTGAAGCTTTCTTT. As protein: CASTGATEAFF. The chain joins TRBV28 to TRBJ1-1; D might be TRBD1 (6 bases). CDR3 size: 11 residues. CDR1 is MDHEN, CDR2 SYDVKM, per germline. The V gene lost 7 bases and the J gene lost 5 bases, with 8 bases spanning the gap. Combining the CDR3 with reference TRBV28 and TRBJ1-1 gives the whole variable domain DVKVTQSSRYLVKRTGEKVFLECVQDMDHENMFWYRQDPGLGLRLIYFSYDVKMKEKGDIPEGYSVSREKKERFSLILESASTNQTSMYLCASTGATEAFFGQGTRLTVV.

This rearrangement joins TRBV5-4 to TRBJ1-1; no clear D gene. V dropped 5 bases and J dropped 1 base, with 9 bases sitting between them. Per the germline V gene, CDR1 is SGHNT and CDR2 is YYREEE (reference sequence). The CDR3 has 13 residues. DNA for the CDR3: TGTGCCAGCAGTCACGACAAGAACACTGAAGCTTTCTTT. Translation gives CASSHDKNTEAFF. The full variable domain, rest sourced from reference TRBV5-4 and TRBJ1-1, is ETGVTQSPTHLIKTRGQQVTLRCSSQSGHNTVSWYQQALGQGPQFIFQYYREEENGRGNFPPRFSGLQFPNYSSELNVNALELDDSALYLCASSHDKNTEAFFGQGTRLTVV.

For the CDR3, the DNA is TGTGCCAGCAGCGTAGATCCGGGCCGGAACACTGAAGCTTTCTTT. Translating gives CASSVDPGRNTEAFF. The V gene is TRBV9, the J gene TRBJ1-1; D unclear. This CDR3 spans 15 amino acids. CDR1 is SGDLS and CDR2 is YYNGEE in the germline V gene. The V end lost 0 bases, the J end lost 1 base, and 10 bases lay between the germline ends. The full variable domain, its missing parts supplied by reference TRBV9 and TRBJ1-1, is DSGVTQTPKHLITATGQRVTLRCSPRSGDLSVYWYQQSLDQGLQFLIQYYNGEERAKGNILERFSAQQFPDLHSELNLSSLELGDSALYFCASSVDPGRNTEAFFGQGTRLTVV.

This chain joins TRBV14 and TRBJ1-6; D is uncertain. The CDR3 totals 16 residues. Per germline, CDR1 SGHDN and CDR2 FVKESK. V lost 1 base and J lost 7, with 14 bases in between. CDR3 in amino acids: CASSQAWGSANSPLHF. Here the CDR3 DNA reads TGTGCCAGCAGCCAAGCTTGGGGTTCAGCGAATTCACCCCTCCACTTT.

The chain employs TRBV5-7 and TRBJ2-5; weak D call: TRBD2 (6 bases). TRBV5-7 is an ORF for which the function is uncertain. V was clipped by 2 bases and J by 3 bases, with 14 bases between them. The CDR3 covers 15 residues. The CDR3 spells CASSFHGWTKETQYF. CDR3 bases: TGTGCCAGCAGCTTCCATGGCTGGACTAAAGAGACCCAGTACTTC.

This chain joins TRBV19 and TRBJ2-3, with 8 bases identical to TRBD1. V gave up 5 bases and J gave up 5 bases; unmatched junction bases: 18. Germline CDR1 LNHDA, CDR2 SQIVND (reference sequence). This CDR3 is 18 amino acids long. Here the CDR3 DNA reads TGTGCCAGTAGTCACTCCGCGTTCCGGGCAGGGGGCAAAGATACGCAGTATTTT. Encoded protein: CASSHSAFRAGGKDTQYF.

The rearrangement uses TRBV19 and TRBJ2-7; D perhaps matches TRBD1 (5 bases). V was clipped by 3 bases and J by 6 bases, with 18 bases between them. Germline V gene sequence: CDR1 LNHDA, CDR2 SQIVND (reference sequence). This CDR3 comprises 15 residues. The CDR3 reads CASSIISVGVSEQYF. The CDR3 region has the DNA TGTGCCAGTAGTATCATCTCGGTAGGGGTTAGCGAGCAGTACTTC.

The table lists this clone with a few counts. The chain is built from TRBV12-5 and TRBJ1-6; D perhaps matches TRBD1 (6 bases). The V gene's germline CDR1 is LGHNT and CDR2 FRNRAP. The CDR3 runs 15 residues. V lost 1 base to trimming and J lost 7 bases, with 11 bases between them. The DNA for the CDR3 is TGTGCTAGTGGTTTGGACAGGGTGATGAATTCACCCCTCCACTTT. Protein sequence: CASGLDRVMNSPLHF.

This clone was counted a single time. This chain uses TRBV6-5 with TRBJ2-2, with D unresolved. The germline CDR1 and CDR2 sequences are MNHEY and SVGAGI. V lost 4 bases and J 3 bases, leaving 12 bases between the germline ends. This CDR3 is 15 amino acids long. The CDR3 loop is CASSSFWRDTGELFF. The CDR3 DNA sequence: TGTGCCAGCAGTTCTTTCTGGCGCGACACCGGGGAGCTGTTTTTT.

This clone was seen just once. The rearrangement joins TRBV19 to TRBJ2-3; D call uncertain. Looked up from germline, CDR1 is LNHDA and CDR2 is SQIVND (reference sequence). The CDR3 is 12 residues long. Trimming cost V 6 bases and J 0 bases, with 4 bases left between them. The CDR3 region has the DNA TGTGCCAGTAGAGCTAGCACAGATACGCAGTATTTT. Amino acid sequence: CASRASTDTQYF.

The rearrangement uses TRBV3-1 (or the pseudogene TRBV3-2) and TRBJ2-5; unclear D gene. The V gene lost 1 base and the J gene lost 5 bases, with 14 bases spanning the gap. The CDR3 consists of 15 residues. In germline, CDR1 is LGHDT, CDR2 YNNKEL (reference sequence). The CDR3 here is CASSQASVYGETQYF. CDR3 nucleotides: TGTGCCAGCAGCCAAGCTTCAGTGTATGGGGAGACCCAGTACTTC.

The chain uses TRBV3-1 (or the pseudogene TRBV3-2) and TRBJ2-1; 7 bases agree with TRBD2. CDR3 length: 16 residues. Germline V lookup: CDR1 LGHDT, CDR2 YNNKEL (reference sequence). With 2 bases clipped from V and 0 bases from J, the junction kept 4 bases outside the gene matches. The CDR3 nucleotides read TGTGCCAGCAGCCAATCCGGGGGGAGCTCCTACAATGAGCAGTTCTTC. Protein product: CASSQSGGSSYNEQFF.

This clone appeared once. J is TRBJ2-1 and V is TRBV24-1, with 8 bases aligning to TRBD1. V gave up 5 bases and J gave up 5 bases; unmatched junction bases: 10. Per germline, CDR1 KGHDR and CDR2 SFDVKD. The CDR3 is 16 amino acids. The CDR3 protein is CATSGADRGSNNEQFF. The DNA of the CDR3 is TGTGCCACCAGTGGCGCAGACAGGGGTTCAAACAATGAGCAGTTCTTC.

In this sample, this clone turned up a few times. This sequence joins TRBV12-5 and TRBJ1-5; D not certain. Germline CDR1 is LGHNT and CDR2 is FRNRAP. CDR3 size: 12 residues. V gave up 1 base and J gave up 6 bases, with 4 bases separating them. This chain's CDR3 is CASGLGTQPQHF. In DNA, the CDR3 is TGTGCTAGTGGTTTGGGGACTCAGCCCCAGCATTTT. Drawing the rest from reference TRBV12-5 and TRBJ1-5, the complete variable domain is DARVTQTPRHKVTEMGQEVTMRCQPILGHNTVFWYRQTMMQGLELLAYFRNRAPLDDSGMPKDRFSAEMPDATLATLKIQPSEPRDSAVYFCASGLGTQPQHFGDGTRLSIL.

The CDR3 protein is CASSLNQGSYEQYF. The CDR3 DNA reads TGTGCCAGCAGCTTGAATCAGGGATCCTACGAGCAGTACTTC. V gene TRBV5-4 combines with J gene TRBJ2-7, with TRBD1 as a possible D gene (5 bases). V lost 1 base and J lost 1, with 9 bases in between. The CDR3 loop spans 14 amino acids. Germline V gene data show CDR1 as SGHNT and CDR2 as YYREEE (reference sequence).

This sequence joins TRBV7-9 and TRBJ1-2, with a possible D match to TRBD1 (6 bases). The CDR3 has 17 amino acids. The germline V and J ends were trimmed by 1 base and 2 bases, with 17 bases remaining between them. CDR1 and CDR2 from the germline V gene are SEHNR and FQNEAQ (reference sequence). The CDR3 loop is CASSLVHRADPNYGYTF. As DNA, the CDR3 is TGTGCCAGCAGCTTAGTTCACAGGGCGGACCCCAACTATGGCTACACCTTC.

The chain uses TRBV4-2 and TRBJ2-7, with D uncertain. V was cut by 0 bases and J by 0 bases, with 9 bases left in between. The CDR3 runs 15 residues. Germline CDR1 LGHNA, CDR2 YNFKEQ. The CDR3, as DNA: TGTGCCAGCAGCCAAGATCTAGACGGCTCCTACGAGCAGTACTTC. Translating it yields CASSQDLDGSYEQYF.

The J gene is TRBJ2-2, the V gene TRBV9; D is possibly TRBD2 (6 bases). Germline V gives CDR1 SGDLS, CDR2 YYNGEE. The germline V and J ends were trimmed by 0 bases and 0 bases, with 6 bases remaining between them. This CDR3 is built from 15 residues. The CDR3 DNA sequence: TGTGCCAGCAGCGTAGCGGGGGCGAACACCGGGGAGCTGTTTTTT. This sequence encodes CASSVAGANTGELFF.

This chain uses TRBV7-2 with TRBJ2-3; D gene uncertain. The CDR3 spans 12 residues. V was trimmed by 3 bases and J by 6 bases, leaving 7 bases between them. Germline V lookup: CDR1 SGHTA, CDR2 FQGNSA. Here the CDR3 reads CASSFRWDTQYF. The DNA for the CDR3 is TGTGCCAGCAGCTTCCGATGGGATACGCAGTATTTT.

V is TRBV18 and J is TRBJ1-5; the match to TRBD1 covers 7 bases. With V trimmed by 3 bases and J by 4 bases, 3 bases remained unmatched. The CDR3 length is 14 residues. Germline V gene sequence: CDR1 KGHSH, CDR2 LQKENI. CDR3 in amino acids: CASSPGQHNQPQHF. In DNA form, the CDR3 reads TGTGCCAGCTCACCGGGACAGCATAATCAGCCCCAGCATTTT. The full variable domain, its missing parts supplied by reference TRBV18 and TRBJ1-5, is NAGVMQNPRHLVRRRGQEARLRCSPMKGHSHVYWYRQLPEEGLKFMVYLQKENIIDESGMPKERFSAEFPKEGPSILRIQQVVRGDSAAYFCASSPGQHNQPQHFGDGTRLSIL.

The chain employs TRBV2 and TRBJ2-1; no clear D. V was clipped by 2 bases and J by 6 bases, with 5 bases between them. The CDR3 length is 12 residues. The V gene's germline CDR1 is SNHLY and CDR2 FYNNEI. In DNA form, the CDR3 reads TGTGCCAGCAGTGAACTGTTCAATGAGCAGTTCTTC. Translating it yields CASSELFNEQFF. Looking up the rest from reference TRBV2 and TRBJ2-1 gives the full variable domain: EPEVTQTPSHQVTQMGQEVILRCVPISNHLYFYWYRQILGQKVEFLVSFYNNEISEKSEIFDDQFSVERPDGSNFTLKIRSTKLEDSAMYFCASSELFNEQFFGPGTRLTVL.

This sequence joins TRBV10-3 and TRBJ2-1; possibly TRBD1 or TRBD2 for D (5 bases each). The V end lost 10 bases, the J end lost 4 bases, and 8 bases lay between the germline ends. Germline V gene lookup returns CDR1 ENHRY and CDR2 SYGVKD. The CDR3 runs to 11 residues. The CDR3: CATGGYNEQFF. DNA of the CDR3: TGTGCCACTGGGGGTTACAATGAGCAGTTCTTC.